The clone carrying this T cell receptor beta chain was seen just once. The assay was immunoSEQ multiplex PCR, and TCRdb's table has in-frame clones only and misses some. Here the sample spans fewer than 11,000 clones, about four fifths being singletons. Between the trimmed V and J ends, which lost 1 base and 8 bases, there was a span of 8 bases. Germline values: CDR1 SEHNR, CDR2 FQNEAQ (reference sequence). This CDR3 is built from 12 residues. Time point: 2014-2015 season, 7 days after vaccination. The record originates from a study of follicular helper T cells after annual influenza vaccination. The V gene is TRBV7-9, the J gene TRBJ1-2; D gene ambiguous. The specimen comprised CXCR5- memory CD4+ T cells sorted from blood, sampled 7 days after influenza vaccination. The TCR was taken from an adult who received the influenza vaccine. The CDR3 is CASSLGLEGYTF. CDR3 nucleotide sequence: TGTGCCAGCAGCTTAGGCTTGGAGGGCTACACCTTC. Complete variable domain (other parts from reference TRBV7-9 and TRBJ1-2): DTGVSQNPRHKITKRGQNVTFRCDPISEHNRLYWYRQTLGQGPEFLTYFQNEAQLEKSRLLSDRFSAERPKGSFSTLEIQRTEQGDSAMYLCASSLGLEGYTFGSGTRLTVV.